Sequencing of this T cell receptor beta chain was carried out in a study of T-cell reconstitution after alpha-beta-depleted transplantation in children. Regarding the study as a whole: Several hundred graft clones that had expanded were reportedly the source of alpha-beta T cells about two months after transplant. Where some patients showed high TCRbeta diversity at day 60, it came from recipient T cells and thymic progenitors that had survived. T cells produced anew were the main source of T-cell counts and diversity one year after transplant.

During its preparation, the TCRbeta library received unique molecular identifiers. Via MiXCR, TCRdb re-called the PCR reads, giving one row per CDR3 protein. The table includes about 830,000 distinct CDR3 sequences, 16% detected once. The CDR3 runs to 11 residues. Germline V gives CDR1 SQVTM, CDR2 ANQGSEA. To note about this clonotype: The antigen remains unidentified. The junction departs from germline at one end; a sequencing error may be responsible.

This chain uses TRBV29-1 with TRBJ2-7; possibly TRBD2 for D (5 bases). The sequence was collected from a male patient between 5 and 17 years old who had a stem cell transplant for acute lymphoblastic leukemia, so the T cells may come from the graft donor. Sequences were derived from PBMCs, mostly from graft donor cells, sampled 360 days after TCRalphabeta/CD19-depleted stem cell transplant. CDR3 amino acids: CSVEDAAKEDF. The CDR3 DNA reads as TGCAGCGTTGAAGATGCGGCAAAGGAGGACTTC.